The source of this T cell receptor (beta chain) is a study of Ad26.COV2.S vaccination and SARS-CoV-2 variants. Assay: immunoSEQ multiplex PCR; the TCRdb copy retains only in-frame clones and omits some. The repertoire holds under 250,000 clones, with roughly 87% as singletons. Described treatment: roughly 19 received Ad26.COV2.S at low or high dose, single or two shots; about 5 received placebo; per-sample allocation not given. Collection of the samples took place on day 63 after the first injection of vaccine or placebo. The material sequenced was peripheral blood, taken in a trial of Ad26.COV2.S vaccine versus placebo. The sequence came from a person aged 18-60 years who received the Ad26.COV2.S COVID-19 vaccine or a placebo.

The CDR3 loop is CASSQDPAGPFQETQYF. The CDR3 DNA reads TGCGCCAGCAGCCAAGATCCGGCGGGCCCGTTTCAAGAGACCCAGTACTTC. The chain has TRBV4-1 and TRBJ2-5; the D gene is possibly TRBD2 (5 bases). V was trimmed by 0 bases and J by 2 bases, leaving 16 bases between them. This CDR3 is built from 17 residues. Germline lookup yields CDR1 MGHRA and CDR2 YSYEKL.